The present T cell receptor (beta chain) was sequenced within a study of T cell repertoires in cytomegalovirus infection (dated by TCRdb to the late 2010s). For the wider study: Recently identified HLA-C-restricted CMV epitopes, whose presentation resists viral immunomodulation, were targeted by peptide stimulations together with well-studied HLA-B-restricted epitopes. Donor HLA type was relevant to the analysis, as public TCR beta signatures indicated carriage of CMV infection together with the matching HLA type. Points the paper makes about the study in general: In both this cohort and an independent cohort of some 350 donors, the cumulative frequency of public TCR beta family members distinguished carriers of CMV infection plus the relevant HLA type. The ex vivo response was dominated by HLA-C-restricted CMV-specific TCR beta clonotypes, which also provided the single most frequent clonotype in two of eight donors.

A few counts support this clonotype. No cognate antigen has been identified for it. Per-base quality was not reported, and no clone a single base away is much larger than it. This specimen's treatment or condition label, per the study, means: in vitro stimulation with specific CMV peptide epitopes to enrich CMV-specific T cells. Reads for this sample came from an Illumina HiSeq 1500. In-frame beta chains were kept once TCRdb had trimmed the public reads at Q25 with fastp and called clones with MiXCR. Rows matching on CDR3 protein sequence are summarized as one entry with the most common DNA and genes. The sample includes 550,000 to 700,000 distinct CDR3 sequences, with about 40% observed a single time. The ten largest make up 48% of the sample. Source: cultured PBMCs, taken from culture after CMV antigen stimulation. This TCR came from a human donor in good health (CMV status not recorded). Some clones in this sample may be carry-over from other donors' samples.

The DNA is as follows: TGTGCCAGCAGTCCTCGAGGGGGCCACGAGCAGTACTTC. This is translated as CASSPRGGHEQYF. The V and J segments used are TRBV27 and TRBJ2-7, with 7 middle bases fitting TRBD1. Inclusive of the bounding cysteine and phenylalanine, the CDR3 is 13 residues long. Just CDR3 DNA is preserved here, 39 bases in frame from base 1. The germline V gene (reference sequence) yields MNHEY for CDR1 and SMNVEV for CDR2. V is pruned by 5 bases and J by 5 bases, leaving 6 bases of the junction without a gene match.